These 21 T cell receptor beta chains came from one sample sequenced in a study of PD-L1 blockade in urothelial cancer (dated by TCRdb to about 2017). The sample's time point, from its label and the paper: peripheral blood 6 weeks after treatment start. The library was built by means of the immunoSEQ multiplex PCR assay. TCRdb holds this immuneACCESS table with in-frame rearrangements only. Some clones are missing; in checked studies, unresolved V genes explain under half, and the rest has no known cause. The sample table holds some 31,000 clones, of which approximately 80% were seen once. The ten largest clones add up to 3% to 4% of the sample. The sample consisted of PBMCs, taken around atezolizumab (anti-PD-L1) treatment. These receptors were taken from a man aged 65 to 79 with urothelial cancer.

V usage is TRBV18 and J usage is TRBJ2-7, with 8 bases lining up with TRBD2. With V trimmed by 3 bases and J by 7 bases, 5 bases remained unmatched. CDR1 is KGHSH, CDR2 LQKENI, per germline. The CDR3 sequence is 13 residues long. The DNA of the CDR3 is TGTGCCAGCTCACCTTTAGGACTAGCAGAGCAGTACTTC. Encoded protein: CASSPLGLAEQYF. The variable domain in full, with the rest retrieved from reference TRBV18 and TRBJ2-7, is NAGVMQNPRHLVRRRGQEARLRCSPMKGHSHVYWYRQLPEEGLKFMVYLQKENIIDESGMPKERFSAEFPKEGPSILRIQQVVRGDSAAYFCASSPLGLAEQYFGPGTRLTVT.

The chain links TRBV5-4 to TRBJ2-5, with 7 bases lining up with TRBD2. The CDR3 length is 16 residues. Germline V gene sequence: CDR1 SGHNT, CDR2 YYREEE (reference sequence). Unmatched junction bases numbered 9, after V lost 4 bases and J lost 0 bases. CDR3: CASSGPPAGHQETQYF. CDR3 bases: TGTGCCAGCAGCGGCCCCCCAGCGGGACACCAAGAGACCCAGTACTTC.

The rearrangement uses TRBV4-2 and TRBJ1-4; D uncertain. V was clipped by 0 bases and J by 3 bases, with 5 bases between them. The germline V gene encodes CDR1 LGHNA and CDR2 YNFKEQ. CDR3 length: 14 residues. In nucleotides, the CDR3 is TGTGCCAGCAGCCAAGATCGGGCTAATGAAAAACTGTTTTTT. Translation gives CASSQDRANEKLFF.

This chain uses TRBV11-2 with TRBJ2-3, with TRBD2 identical over 7 bases. CDR1 is SGHAT and CDR2 is FQNNGV in the germline V gene. V was pared by 5 bases and J by 4 bases, with 12 bases of the junction left unmatched. The CDR3 spans 16 residues. CDR3 sequence reads: CASSLERGGHPDTQYF. The CDR3 DNA reads TGTGCCAGCAGCCTCGAGCGGGGCGGGCATCCAGATACGCAGTATTTT.

The chain recombines TRBV23-1 with TRBJ2-7; the D gene is possibly TRBD1 (6 bases). TRBV23-1 is noted as an ORF with a role that remains uncertain. V dropped 0 bases and J dropped 5 bases, with 11 bases sitting between them. The CDR3 is 14 amino acids. CDR3 sequence reads: CASSQSYRADEQYF. The CDR3 region has the DNA TGCGCCAGCAGTCAATCGTACAGGGCTGACGAGCAGTACTTC.

This chain connects TRBV10-3 to TRBJ1-1; 9 nucleotides align to TRBD1. Germline V gene data show CDR1 as ENHRY and CDR2 as SYGVKD. The CDR3 runs 15 residues. Trimming took 4 bases from V and 3 from J; bases not matched to a gene: 6. The CDR3: CAISAPDRGDTEAFF. DNA of the CDR3: TGTGCCATCAGTGCCCCTGACAGGGGGGACACTGAAGCTTTCTTT.

The genes are TRBV10-1 and TRBJ1-4, with a weak D call TRBD1 (6 bases). Trimming removed 6 bases from V and 7 bases from J, with 21 bases in between. Germline V gene lookup returns CDR1 WNHNN and CDR2 SYGVQD (reference sequence). The CDR3 has 16 amino acids. The CDR3 is CASRRPDLGHGEKLFF. CDR3 in DNA: TGCGCCAGCAGGAGACCCGACTTGGGACACGGTGAAAAACTGTTTTTT.

By frequency in the sample, this clone is medium-sized. This rearrangement joins TRBV2 to TRBJ2-7; 7 nucleotides match TRBD1. CDR1 and CDR2 (germline): SNHLY, FYNNEI. After removal of 4 bases from V and 0 bases from J, the junction contained 9 bases not matched to a gene. This CDR3 contains 16 residues. Here the CDR3 reads CASSGPIGTVSYEQYF. The CDR3 nucleotides read TGTGCCAGCAGTGGTCCGATCGGGACAGTCTCCTACGAGCAGTACTTC.

This clone was detected once. The chain combines TRBV11-3 with TRBJ2-5, with D unresolved. In germline, CDR1 is SGHNT, CDR2 YENEEA. V lost 1 base, J lost 4 bases, and 10 bases lay in between. This CDR3 is 14 amino acids long. CDR3 loop: CASSLGAATETQYF. CDR3 coding DNA: TGTGCCAGCAGCTTAGGTGCGGCCACAGAGACCCAGTACTTC.

This clone was detected a few times. The V gene is TRBV29-1, the J gene TRBJ1-1; TRBD1 is a possible D gene (5 bases). Per germline, CDR1 SQVTM and CDR2 ANQGSEA. The CDR3 is 15 amino acids. Trimming shortened V by 3 bases and J by 1 base, and 15 bases separated the two germline ends. CDR3 bases: TGCAGCGTTGACCAGGGATGGATTAGGAACACTGAAGCTTTCTTT. This codes for CSVDQGWIRNTEAFF.

The V and J genes are TRBV7-2 and TRBJ2-2; TRBD1 matches 7 bases. Trimming took 4 bases from V and 6 from J; bases not matched to a gene: 8. The CDR3 length is 15 residues. In germline, CDR1 is SGHTA, CDR2 FQGNSA. The CDR3 bases are TGTGCCAGCAGCTCTCGACAGGGTAAGGCCGGGGAGCTGTTTTTT. This codes for CASSSRQGKAGELFF.

This chain connects TRBV13 to TRBJ2-3, with 10 bases fitting TRBD2. The germline V gene has CDR1 PRHDT and CDR2 FYEKMQ (reference sequence). The V and J ends lost 4 bases and 5 bases, in that order; junction bases with no gene match: 3. There are 14 residues in the CDR3. This CDR3 is CASSWTSGIDTQYF. In nucleotides, the CDR3 is TGTGCCAGCAGCTGGACTAGCGGAATAGATACGCAGTATTTT.

This clone was seen only a few times. V usage is TRBV2 and J usage is TRBJ1-5, with D possibly TRBD1 on 5 matching bases. The V gene lost 6 bases and the J gene lost 1 base, with 16 bases spanning the gap. This CDR3 spans 16 amino acids. In germline, CDR1 is SNHLY, CDR2 FYNNEI. CDR3: CASRGRGGMSNQPQHF. The CDR3 DNA is TGTGCCAGCAGGGGGCGGGGGGGAATGAGCAATCAGCCCCAGCATTTT. The variable domain in full, with the rest retrieved from reference TRBV2 and TRBJ1-5, is EPEVTQTPSHQVTQMGQEVILRCVPISNHLYFYWYRQILGQKVEFLVSFYNNEISEKSEIFDDQFSVERPDGSNFTLKIRSTKLEDSAMYFCASRGRGGMSNQPQHFGDGTRLSIL.

The chain uses TRBV5-4 and TRBJ2-2, with TRBD2 matching 12 bases. This CDR3 has 16 amino acids. The germline CDR1 and CDR2 sequences are SGHNT and YYREEE (reference sequence). V shed 5 bases and J 3 bases; nucleotides not matched to a gene: 5. CDR3 region: CASRRLAGVDTGELFF. The CDR3 DNA follows: TGTGCCAGCAGGAGACTAGCGGGAGTAGACACCGGGGAGCTGTTTTTT.

The chain recombines TRBV29-1 with TRBJ2-5; 8 positions match TRBD1. CDR1 SQVTM and CDR2 ANQGSEA come from the germline V gene. V lost 4 bases to trimming and J lost 2 bases; unmatched junction nucleotides: 3. This CDR3 has 13 residues. For the CDR3, the DNA is TGCAGCGTTGCGGGGACAGGACAAGAGACCCAGTACTTC. It yields the protein CSVAGTGQETQYF.

The chain employs TRBV9 and TRBJ1-2; TRBD1 matches at 12 bases. The germline CDR1 and CDR2 sequences are SGDLS and YYNGEE. The trim removed 5 bases at V and 8 bases at J, leaving 10 bases unmatched. The CDR3 totals 15 residues. The CDR3 here is CASSDRGTGGAGYTF. The CDR3 nucleotides are TGTGCCAGCAGTGATAGAGGGACAGGGGGCGCGGGCTACACCTTC.

The chain recombines TRBV5-1 with TRBJ2-4, with 8 bases matching TRBD1. CDR3 size: 16 residues. The junction had 6 bases not matched to a gene; V was cut back by 4 bases and J by 0 bases. In germline, CDR1 is SGHRS, CDR2 YFSETQ. CDR3 in DNA: TGCGCCAGCAGCACCGGGACAGGCTTAGCCAAAAACATTCAGTACTTC. Translated: CASSTGTGLAKNIQYF.

This chain connects TRBV11-2 to TRBJ2-5; 7 nucleotides align to TRBD2. CDR3 length: 14 residues. Germline trimming cut 2 bases from V and 5 bases from J; bases unmatched to any gene: 5. Per germline, CDR1 SGHAT and CDR2 FQNNGV. The CDR3 reads CASSLRLAAETQYF. The CDR3 coding sequence is TGTGCCAGCAGCTTACGGCTAGCGGCGGAGACCCAGTACTTC.

The rearrangement uses TRBV5-1 and TRBJ2-5; 9 nucleotides line up with TRBD1. Germline V gives CDR1 SGHRS, CDR2 YFSETQ. The CDR3 loop spans 16 amino acids. The V segment lost 4 bases and the J segment 4 bases; nucleotides outside the gene matches: 11. Written as DNA, the CDR3 is TGCGCCAGCAGCGGCGGACAGGGGCGCGGTGCAGAGACCCAGTACTTC. It translates to CASSGGQGRGAETQYF.

The chain carries TRBV6-5 and TRBJ1-4; weak D call: TRBD1 (6 bases). Trimming pared 2 bases from V and 8 bases from J, leaving 18 bases between. CDR1 and CDR2 (germline): MNHEY, SVGAGI. This CDR3 contains 16 residues. The CDR3 sequence is CASSYGGGGSSEKLFF. CDR3 coding DNA: TGTGCCAGCAGTTACGGAGGGGGGGGGTCATCGGAAAAACTGTTTTTT.

This clone was detected a few times. The V call is TRBV7-9, the J call TRBJ2-5, with 7 nucleotides matching TRBD1. The CDR3 runs to 12 residues. The ends lost 5 bases at V and 3 bases at J; junction bases unmatched: 0. Germline CDR1 and CDR2: SEHNR and FQNEAQ (reference sequence). CDR3 coding DNA: TGTGCCAGCAGCGGGACAGAAGAGACCCAGTACTTC. Translated: CASSGTEETQYF.